This TCR beta chain was sequenced for a study of blood T cell repertoires in COVID-19. Only in-frame clones appear in the TCRdb table, and some are missing; sequencing was by immunoSEQ multiplex PCR. This sample has around 430,000 clones; more than 75% occur once, and the top ten carry approximately 10%. Trimming stripped 1 base from V and 11 bases from J, with 11 bases between. The CDR3 contains 12 residues. Germline loops: CDR1 MDHEN, CDR2 SYDVKM. The TCR originated in a woman between 45 and 65 years old who had recovered from COVID-19. The chain uses TRBV28 and TRBJ1-1, with D possibly TRBD1 on 5 matching bases. Material for sequencing was PBMCs or T cells enriched from blood (not recorded which). CDR3 nucleotide sequence: TGTGCCAGCAGTTTATCTGGGGGGGAGGCTTTCTTT. Translating it yields CASSLSGGEAFF.